This T cell receptor (beta chain) was retrieved from a study of shared clonotypes between healthy human individuals. Sequenced by immunoSEQ multiplex PCR; TCRdb stores in-frame clones only, minus some. Seen here are around 2.1 million clones, roughly 91% observed once, and the top ten hold about 1.8%. The ends were cut back, 2 bases at V and 10 bases at J, with 13 bases in the middle. The CDR3 has 13 residues. The V gene's germline CDR1 is SGHTS and CDR2 YDEGEE. As concerns this clone: The antigen remains unidentified.

Study outcomes and limitations: Generation probabilities of non-shared clonotypes were lower (relative to those shared by all four donors). Clonotype sharing among the donors was expected to vary with sequencing depth.

As defined, naive CD8 cells were CD45RO-negative and positively selected for CCR7, with terminally differentiated effector memory CD45RA+ cells excluded. This clonotype was obtained from a man aged 18 to 35 in good health. Some clones in this sample may be carry-over from other donors' samples. The specimen was naive CD8+ T cells from PBMCs. The chain employs TRBV5-8 and TRBJ2-1; the D gene is possibly TRBD2 (6 bases). DNA for the CDR3: TGTGCCAGCAGCTTCCGGAGGGTAGGGGAGCAGTTCTTC. This sequence encodes CASSFRRVGEQFF. The full variable domain, rest sourced from reference TRBV5-8 and TRBJ2-1, is EAGVTQSPTHLIKTRGQQATLRCSPISGHTSVYWYQQALGLGLQFLLWYDEGEERNRGNFPPRFSGRQFPNYSSELNVNALELEDSALYLCASSFRRVGEQFFGPGTRLTVL.